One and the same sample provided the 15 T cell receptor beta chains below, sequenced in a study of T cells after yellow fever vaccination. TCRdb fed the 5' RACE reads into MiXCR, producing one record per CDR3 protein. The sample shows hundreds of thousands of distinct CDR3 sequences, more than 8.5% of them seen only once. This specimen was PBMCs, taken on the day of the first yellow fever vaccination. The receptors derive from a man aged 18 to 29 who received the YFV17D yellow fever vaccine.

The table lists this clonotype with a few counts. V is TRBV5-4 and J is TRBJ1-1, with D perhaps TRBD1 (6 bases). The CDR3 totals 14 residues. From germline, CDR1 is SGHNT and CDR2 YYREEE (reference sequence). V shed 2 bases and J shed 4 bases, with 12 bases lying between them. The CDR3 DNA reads TGTGCCAGCAGCTTAACAGGGACTCTCACTGAAGCTTTCTTT. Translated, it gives CASSLTGTLTEAFF.

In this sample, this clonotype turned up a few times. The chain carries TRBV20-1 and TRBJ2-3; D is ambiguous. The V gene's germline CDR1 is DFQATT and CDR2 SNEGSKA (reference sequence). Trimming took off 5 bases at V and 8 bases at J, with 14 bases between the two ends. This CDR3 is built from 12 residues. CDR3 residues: CSAAPPLGTQYF. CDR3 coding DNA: TGCAGTGCTGCCCCCCCCCTCGGTACGCAGTATTTT.

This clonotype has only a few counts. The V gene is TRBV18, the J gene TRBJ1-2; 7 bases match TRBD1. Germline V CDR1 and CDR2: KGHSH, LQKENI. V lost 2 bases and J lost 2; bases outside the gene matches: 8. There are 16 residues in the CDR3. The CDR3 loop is CASSPKLTDRNYGYTF. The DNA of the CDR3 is TGTGCCAGCTCACCAAAACTGACGGACAGGAACTATGGCTACACCTTC.

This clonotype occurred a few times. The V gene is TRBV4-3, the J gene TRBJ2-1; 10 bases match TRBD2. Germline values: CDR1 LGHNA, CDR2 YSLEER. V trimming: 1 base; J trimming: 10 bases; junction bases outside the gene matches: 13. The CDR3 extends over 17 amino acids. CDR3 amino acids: CASSQVSSGGMLIEQFF. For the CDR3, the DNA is TGCGCCAGCAGCCAAGTTAGTAGCGGGGGGATGTTAATAGAGCAGTTCTTC.

In nucleotides, the CDR3 is TGTGCCAGCAGTTACGGGGGGACTTCTTTGGATGAAAAACTGTTTTTT. Translating gives CASSYGGTSLDEKLFF. The chain recombines TRBV6-2 or TRBV6-3 with TRBJ1-4; D may be TRBD1 (5 bases). The CDR3 runs 16 residues. V lost 2 bases and J lost 6, with 16 bases in between. Germline V CDR1 and CDR2: MNHEY, SVGEGT.

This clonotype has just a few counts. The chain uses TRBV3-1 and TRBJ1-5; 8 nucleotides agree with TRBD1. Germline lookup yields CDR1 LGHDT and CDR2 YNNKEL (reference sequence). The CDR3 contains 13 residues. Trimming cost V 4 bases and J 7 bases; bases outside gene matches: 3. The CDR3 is CASSRQGSQPQHF. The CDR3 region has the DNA TGTGCCAGCAGCCGACAGGGGTCGCAGCCCCAGCATTTT. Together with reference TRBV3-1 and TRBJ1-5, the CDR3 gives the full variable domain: DTAVSQTPKYLVTQMGNDKSIKCEQNLGHDTMYWYKQDSKKFLKIMFSYNNKELIINETVPNRFSPKSPDKAHLNLHINSLELGDSAVYFCASSRQGSQPQHFGDGTRLSIL.

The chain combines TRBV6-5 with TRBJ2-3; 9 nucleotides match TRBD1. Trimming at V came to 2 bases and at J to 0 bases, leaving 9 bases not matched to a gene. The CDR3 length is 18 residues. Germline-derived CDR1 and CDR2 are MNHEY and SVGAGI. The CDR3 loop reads CASSYPADRGYSTDTQYF. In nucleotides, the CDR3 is TGTGCCAGCAGTTACCCGGCGGACAGGGGATATAGCACAGATACGCAGTATTTT.

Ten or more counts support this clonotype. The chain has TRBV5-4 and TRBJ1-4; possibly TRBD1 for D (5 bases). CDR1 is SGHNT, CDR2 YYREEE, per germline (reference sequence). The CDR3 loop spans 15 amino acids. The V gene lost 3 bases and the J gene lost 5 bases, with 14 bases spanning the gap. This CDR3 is CASSSRSRGNEKLFF. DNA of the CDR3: TGTGCCAGCAGCTCCCGGAGTAGGGGAAATGAAAAACTGTTTTTT.

The CDR3 DNA reads as TGTGCCAGCAGCCCAGGGGCAGGGGGCTACTATGGCTACACCTTC. This sequence encodes CASSPGAGGYYGYTF. This chain connects TRBV7-3 to TRBJ1-2; 8 bases agree with TRBD1. V trimming: 5 bases; J trimming: 3 bases; junction bases outside the gene matches: 8. Germline lookup yields CDR1 SGHTA and CDR2 FQGTGA. This CDR3 has 15 amino acids. Full variable domain (outside the CDR3, taken from reference TRBV7-3 and TRBJ1-2): GAGVSQTPSNKVTEKGKYVELRCDPISGHTALYWYRQSLGQGPEFLIYFQGTGAADDSGLPNDRFFAVRPEGSVSTLKIQRTERGDSAVYLCASSPGAGGYYGYTFGSGTRLTVV.

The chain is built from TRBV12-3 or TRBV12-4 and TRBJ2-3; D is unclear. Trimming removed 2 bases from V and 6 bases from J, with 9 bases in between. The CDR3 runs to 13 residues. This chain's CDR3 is CASSLIRRDTQYF. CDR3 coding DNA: TGTGCCAGCAGTTTAATACGTAGGGATACGCAGTATTTT.

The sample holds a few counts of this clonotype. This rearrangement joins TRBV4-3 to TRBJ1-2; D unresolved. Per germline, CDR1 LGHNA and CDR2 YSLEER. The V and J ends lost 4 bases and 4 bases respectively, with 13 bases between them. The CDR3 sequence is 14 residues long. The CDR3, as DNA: TGCGCCAGCAGCCCCTCAGATACCCGCTATGGCTACACCTTC. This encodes CASSPSDTRYGYTF.

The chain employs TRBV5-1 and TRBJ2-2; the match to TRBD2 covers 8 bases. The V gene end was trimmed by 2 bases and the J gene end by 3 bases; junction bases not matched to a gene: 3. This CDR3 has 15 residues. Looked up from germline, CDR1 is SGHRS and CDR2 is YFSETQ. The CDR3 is CASSFSGAHTGELFF. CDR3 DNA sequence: TGCGCCAGCAGCTTTAGCGGGGCTCACACCGGGGAGCTGTTTTTT.

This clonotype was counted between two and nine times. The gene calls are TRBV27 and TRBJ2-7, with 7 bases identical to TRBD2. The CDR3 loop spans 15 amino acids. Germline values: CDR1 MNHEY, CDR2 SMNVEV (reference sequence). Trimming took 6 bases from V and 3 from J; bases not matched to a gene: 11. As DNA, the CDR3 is TGTGCCAGCAGGTCACATGTGGGGGGGGGCTACGAGCAGTACTTC. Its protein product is CASRSHVGGGYEQYF.

CDR3 protein: CASSPPGGTSGEETQYF. For the CDR3, the DNA is TGTGCCAGCAGTCCACCGGGAGGGACTAGCGGAGAAGAGACCCAGTACTTC. This chain connects TRBV12-3 or TRBV12-4 to TRBJ2-5; 11 nucleotides agree with TRBD2. This CDR3 is 17 amino acids long. V was clipped by 5 bases and J by 3 bases; unmatched bases: 11.

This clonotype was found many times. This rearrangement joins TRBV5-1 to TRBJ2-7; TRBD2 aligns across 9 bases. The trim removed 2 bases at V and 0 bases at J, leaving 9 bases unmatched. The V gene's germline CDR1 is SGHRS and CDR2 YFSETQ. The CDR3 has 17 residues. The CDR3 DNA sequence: TGCGCCAGCAGCTTTTTTGGAGCGGGGGGTTCCTCCTACGAGCAGTACGTC. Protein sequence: CASSFFGAGGSSYEQYV.